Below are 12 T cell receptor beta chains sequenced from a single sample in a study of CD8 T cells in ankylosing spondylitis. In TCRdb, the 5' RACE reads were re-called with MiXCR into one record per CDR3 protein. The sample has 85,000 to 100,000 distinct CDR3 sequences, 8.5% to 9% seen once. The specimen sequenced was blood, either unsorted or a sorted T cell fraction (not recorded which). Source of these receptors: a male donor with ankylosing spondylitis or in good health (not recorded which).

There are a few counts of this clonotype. The CDR3 reads CASSALVSGGLQETQYF. CDR3 DNA: TGTGCCAGCAGCGCCCTGGTTAGCGGGGGGCTCCAAGAGACCCAGTACTTC. J is TRBJ2-5 and V is TRBV7-8; 10 positions match TRBD2. CDR3 length: 17 amino acids. With 5 bases clipped from V and 1 base from J, the junction kept 10 bases outside the gene matches. CDR1 is SGHVS and CDR2 is FQNEAQ in the germline V gene.

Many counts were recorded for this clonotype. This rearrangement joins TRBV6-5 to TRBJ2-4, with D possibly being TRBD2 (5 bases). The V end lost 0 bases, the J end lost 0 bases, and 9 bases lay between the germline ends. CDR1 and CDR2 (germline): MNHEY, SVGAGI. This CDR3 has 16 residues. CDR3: CASSYSRDSAKNIQYF. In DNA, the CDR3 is TGTGCCAGCAGTTACTCACGGGATTCAGCCAAAAACATTCAGTACTTC.

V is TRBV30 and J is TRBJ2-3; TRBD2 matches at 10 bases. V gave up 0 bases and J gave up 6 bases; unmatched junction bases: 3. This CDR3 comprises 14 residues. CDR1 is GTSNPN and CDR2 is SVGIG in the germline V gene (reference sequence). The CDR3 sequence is CAWSVGSGGDTQYF. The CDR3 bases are TGTGCCTGGAGTGTGGGTAGCGGGGGGGATACGCAGTATTTT.

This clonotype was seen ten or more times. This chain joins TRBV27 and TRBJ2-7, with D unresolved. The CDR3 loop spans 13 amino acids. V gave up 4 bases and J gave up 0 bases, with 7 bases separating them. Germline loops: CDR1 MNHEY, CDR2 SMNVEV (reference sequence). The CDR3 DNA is TGTGCCAGCAGTTATCGGGCCTCCTACGAGCAGTACTTC. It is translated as CASSYRASYEQYF.

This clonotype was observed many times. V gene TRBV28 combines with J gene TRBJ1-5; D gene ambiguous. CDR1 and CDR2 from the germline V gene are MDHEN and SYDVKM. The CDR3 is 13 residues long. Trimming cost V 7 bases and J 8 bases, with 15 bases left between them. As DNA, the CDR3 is TGTGCCAGCACCGAAGGCGTATTGGAGCCCCAGCATTTT. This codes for CASTEGVLEPQHF.

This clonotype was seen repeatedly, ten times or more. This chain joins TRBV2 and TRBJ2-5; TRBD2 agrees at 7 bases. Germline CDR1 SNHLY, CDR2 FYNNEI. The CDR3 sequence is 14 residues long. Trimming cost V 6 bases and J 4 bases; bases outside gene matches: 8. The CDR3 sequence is CASRPPAGTETQYF. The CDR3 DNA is TGTGCCAGCAGGCCCCCAGCGGGGACAGAGACCCAGTACTTC.

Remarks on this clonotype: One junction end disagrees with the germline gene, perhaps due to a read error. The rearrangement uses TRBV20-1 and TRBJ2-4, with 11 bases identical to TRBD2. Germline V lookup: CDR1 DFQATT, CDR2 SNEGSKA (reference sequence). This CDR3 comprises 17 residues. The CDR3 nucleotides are TGCTGTGCCAGCCTAGCGGGGGGTCAGGTCCCCAAAAACATTCAGTACTTC. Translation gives CCASLAGGQVPKNIQYF.

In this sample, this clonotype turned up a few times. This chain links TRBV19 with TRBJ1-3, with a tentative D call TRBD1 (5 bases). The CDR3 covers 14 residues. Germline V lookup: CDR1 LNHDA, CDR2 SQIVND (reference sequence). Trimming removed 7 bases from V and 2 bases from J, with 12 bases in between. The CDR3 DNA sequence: TGTGCCAGTACCGCCGGGGCAGCTGGAAACACCATATATTTT. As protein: CASTAGAAGNTIYF.

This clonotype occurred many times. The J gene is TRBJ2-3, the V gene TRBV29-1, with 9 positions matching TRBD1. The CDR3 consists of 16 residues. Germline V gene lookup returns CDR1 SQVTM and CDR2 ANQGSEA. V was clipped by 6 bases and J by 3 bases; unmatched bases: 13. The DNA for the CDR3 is TGCAGCGTATCTAGTACAGGGGGCGCGAGAACAGATACGCAGTATTTT. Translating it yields CSVSSTGGARTDTQYF.

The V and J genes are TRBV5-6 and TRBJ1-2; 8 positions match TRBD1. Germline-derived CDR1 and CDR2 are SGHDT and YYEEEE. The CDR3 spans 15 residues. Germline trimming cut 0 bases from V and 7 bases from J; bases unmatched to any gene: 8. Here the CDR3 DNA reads TGTGCCAGCAGCTTGGCCCACAGGGGGTCAGGTGGCTACACCTTC. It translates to CASSLAHRGSGGYTF.

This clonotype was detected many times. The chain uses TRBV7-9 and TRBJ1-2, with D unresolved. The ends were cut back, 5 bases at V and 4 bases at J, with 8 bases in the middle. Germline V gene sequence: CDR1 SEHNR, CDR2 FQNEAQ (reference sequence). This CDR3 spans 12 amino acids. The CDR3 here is CASSEDVYGYTF. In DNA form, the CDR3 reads TGTGCCAGCAGCGAGGACGTCTATGGCTACACCTTC.

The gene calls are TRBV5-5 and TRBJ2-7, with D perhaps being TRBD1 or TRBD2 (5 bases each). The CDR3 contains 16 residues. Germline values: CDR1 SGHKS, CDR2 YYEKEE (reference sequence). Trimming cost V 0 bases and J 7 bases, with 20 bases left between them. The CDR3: CASSLGSGTRRREQYF. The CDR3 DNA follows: TGTGCCAGCAGCTTGGGATCCGGGACCCGGCGGCGAGAGCAGTACTTC.